This T cell receptor beta chain was recorded in a study of cytomegalovirus exposure and HLA in healthy donors. Generated by immunoSEQ multiplex PCR, the TCRdb table keeps only in-frame clones and is missing some. The sample records 110,000 to 150,000 clones, approximately 87% being singletons. The sequence derives from a man aged 18 to 29 in good health and CMV-seronegative. Sequenced material: PBMCs.

Here the CDR3 reads CASSLDRMIGYTF. Written as DNA, the CDR3 is TGTGCCAGCAGCTTAGACAGGATGATTGGCTACACCTTC. The chain combines TRBV7-9 with TRBJ1-2, with a weak D call TRBD1 (5 bases). V lost 1 base, J lost 7 bases, and 10 bases lay in between. The CDR3 totals 13 residues. Germline lookup yields CDR1 SEHNR and CDR2 FQNEAQ (reference sequence).